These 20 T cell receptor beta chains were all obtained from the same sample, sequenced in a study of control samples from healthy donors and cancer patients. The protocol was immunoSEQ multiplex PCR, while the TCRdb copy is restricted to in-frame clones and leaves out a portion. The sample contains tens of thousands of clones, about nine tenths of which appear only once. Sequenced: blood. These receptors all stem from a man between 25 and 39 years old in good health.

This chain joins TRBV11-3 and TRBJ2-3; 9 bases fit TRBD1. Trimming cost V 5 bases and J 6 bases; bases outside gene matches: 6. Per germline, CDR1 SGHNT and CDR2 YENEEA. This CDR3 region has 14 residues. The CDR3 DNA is TGTGCCAGCAGCACCGGGACAGGGTCGGATACGCAGTATTTT. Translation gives CASSTGTGSDTQYF.

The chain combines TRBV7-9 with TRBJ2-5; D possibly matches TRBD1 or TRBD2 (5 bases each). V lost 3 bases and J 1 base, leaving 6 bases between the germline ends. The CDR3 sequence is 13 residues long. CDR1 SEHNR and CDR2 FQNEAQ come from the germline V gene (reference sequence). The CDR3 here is CASSLGTQETQYF. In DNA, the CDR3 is TGTGCCAGCAGCTTGGGGACCCAAGAGACCCAGTACTTC.

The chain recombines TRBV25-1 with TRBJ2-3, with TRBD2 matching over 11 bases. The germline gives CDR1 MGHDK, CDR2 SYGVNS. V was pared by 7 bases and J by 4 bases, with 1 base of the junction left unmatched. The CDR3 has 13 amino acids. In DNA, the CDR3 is TGTGCCAGCATTAGCGGGGGGGCAGATACGCAGTATTTT. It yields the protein CASISGGADTQYF.

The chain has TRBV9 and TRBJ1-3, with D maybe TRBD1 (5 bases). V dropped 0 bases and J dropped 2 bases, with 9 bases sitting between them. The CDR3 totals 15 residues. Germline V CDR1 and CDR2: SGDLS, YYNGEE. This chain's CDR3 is CASSVVPGAGNTIYF. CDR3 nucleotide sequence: TGTGCCAGCAGCGTAGTCCCGGGGGCTGGAAACACCATATATTTT.

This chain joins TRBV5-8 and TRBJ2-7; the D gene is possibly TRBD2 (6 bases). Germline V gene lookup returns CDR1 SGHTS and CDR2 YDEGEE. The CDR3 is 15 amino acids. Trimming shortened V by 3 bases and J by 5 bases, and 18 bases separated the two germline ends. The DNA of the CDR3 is TGTGCCAGCAGCTGGACCGGGACTCCCGACGACGAGCAGTACTTC. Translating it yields CASSWTGTPDDEQYF.

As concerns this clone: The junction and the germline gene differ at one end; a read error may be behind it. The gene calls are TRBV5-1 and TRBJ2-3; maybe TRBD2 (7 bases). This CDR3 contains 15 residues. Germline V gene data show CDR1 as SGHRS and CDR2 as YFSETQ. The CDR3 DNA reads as TGCGCCCGCAGACGAGGGGGGGCAAACACAGATACGCAGTATTTT. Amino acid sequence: CARRRGGANTDTQYF.

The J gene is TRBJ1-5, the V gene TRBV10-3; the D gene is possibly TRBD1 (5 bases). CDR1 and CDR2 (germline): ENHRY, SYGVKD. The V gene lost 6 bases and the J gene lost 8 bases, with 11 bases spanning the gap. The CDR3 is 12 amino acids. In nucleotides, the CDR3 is TGTGCCATCAGGGACGGCAGGGAGCCCCAGCATTTT. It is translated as CAIRDGREPQHF.

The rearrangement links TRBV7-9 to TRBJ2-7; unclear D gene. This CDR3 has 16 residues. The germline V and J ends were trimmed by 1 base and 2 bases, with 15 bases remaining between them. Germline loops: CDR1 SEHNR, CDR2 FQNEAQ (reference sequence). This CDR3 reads CASSLEIALGPYEQYF. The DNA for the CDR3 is TGTGCCAGCAGCTTAGAAATAGCCCTAGGGCCCTACGAGCAGTACTTC.

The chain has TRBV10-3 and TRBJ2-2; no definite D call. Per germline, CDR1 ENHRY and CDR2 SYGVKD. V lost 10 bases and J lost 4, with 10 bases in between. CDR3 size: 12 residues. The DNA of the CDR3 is TGTGCCAAAGGCAGTGGCACCGGGGAGCTGTTTTTT. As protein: CAKGSGTGELFF.

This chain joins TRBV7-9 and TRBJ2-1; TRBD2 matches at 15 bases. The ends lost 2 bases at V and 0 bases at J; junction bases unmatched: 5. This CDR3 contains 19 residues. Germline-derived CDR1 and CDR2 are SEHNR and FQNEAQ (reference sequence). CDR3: CASSLTGLAGGYSYNEQFF. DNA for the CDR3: TGTGCCAGCAGCTTAACGGGACTAGCGGGAGGTTACTCCTACAATGAGCAGTTCTTC.

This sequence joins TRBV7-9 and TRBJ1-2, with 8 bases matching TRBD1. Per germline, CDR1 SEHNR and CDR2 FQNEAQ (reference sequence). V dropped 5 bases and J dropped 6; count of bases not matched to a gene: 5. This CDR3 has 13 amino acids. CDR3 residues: CASSLQGADGYTF. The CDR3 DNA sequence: TGTGCCAGCAGCCTGCAGGGGGCGGATGGCTACACCTTC.

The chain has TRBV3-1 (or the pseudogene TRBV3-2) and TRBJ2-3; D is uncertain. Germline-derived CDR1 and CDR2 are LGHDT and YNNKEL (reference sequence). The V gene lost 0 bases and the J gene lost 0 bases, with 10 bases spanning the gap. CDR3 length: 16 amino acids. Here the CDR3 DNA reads TGTGCCAGCAGCCAAGATCGCACAGATAGCACAGATACGCAGTATTTT. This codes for CASSQDRTDSTDTQYF.

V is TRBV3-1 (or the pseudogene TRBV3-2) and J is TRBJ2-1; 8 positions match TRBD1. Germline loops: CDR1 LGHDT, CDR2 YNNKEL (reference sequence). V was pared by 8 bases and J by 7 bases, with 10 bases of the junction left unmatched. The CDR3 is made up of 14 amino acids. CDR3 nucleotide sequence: TGTGCCAGCGGCTACAGGGGGAGGCGGAATGAGCAGTTCTTC. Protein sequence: CASGYRGRRNEQFF.

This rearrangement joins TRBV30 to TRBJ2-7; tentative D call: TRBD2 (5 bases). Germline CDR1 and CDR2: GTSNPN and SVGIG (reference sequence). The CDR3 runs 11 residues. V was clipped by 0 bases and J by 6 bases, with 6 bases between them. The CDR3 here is CAWSVEGEQYF. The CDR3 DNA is TGTGCCTGGAGTGTAGAGGGCGAGCAGTACTTC.

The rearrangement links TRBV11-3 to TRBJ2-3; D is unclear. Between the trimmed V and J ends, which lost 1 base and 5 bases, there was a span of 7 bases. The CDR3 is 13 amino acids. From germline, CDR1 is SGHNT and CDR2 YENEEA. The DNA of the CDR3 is TGTGCCAGCAGCTTAGGTGAGCAAGATACGCAGTATTTT. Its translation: CASSLGEQDTQYF.

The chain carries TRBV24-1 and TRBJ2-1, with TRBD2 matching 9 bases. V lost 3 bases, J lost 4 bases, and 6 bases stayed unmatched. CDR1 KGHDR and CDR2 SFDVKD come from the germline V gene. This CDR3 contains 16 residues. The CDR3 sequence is CATSDSTSGFYNEQFF. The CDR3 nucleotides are TGTGCCACCAGTGATAGTACTAGCGGGTTTTACAATGAGCAGTTCTTC.

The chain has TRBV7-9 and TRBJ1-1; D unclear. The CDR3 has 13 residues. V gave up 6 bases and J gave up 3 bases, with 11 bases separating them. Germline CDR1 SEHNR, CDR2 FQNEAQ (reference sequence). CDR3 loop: CASRTEKDTEAFF. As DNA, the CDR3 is TGTGCCAGCAGGACTGAGAAAGACACTGAAGCTTTCTTT.

The CDR3 nucleotides read TGTGCCAGCAGTTTTAGGTGGGGGGCGTCCACAGATACGCAGTATTTT. Its protein is CASSFRWGASTDTQYF. This sequence joins TRBV27 and TRBJ2-3; D is possibly TRBD1 or TRBD2 (6 bases each). This CDR3 spans 16 amino acids. The germline CDR1 and CDR2 sequences are MNHEY and SMNVEV (reference sequence). V shed 3 bases and J shed 2 bases, with 15 bases lying between them.

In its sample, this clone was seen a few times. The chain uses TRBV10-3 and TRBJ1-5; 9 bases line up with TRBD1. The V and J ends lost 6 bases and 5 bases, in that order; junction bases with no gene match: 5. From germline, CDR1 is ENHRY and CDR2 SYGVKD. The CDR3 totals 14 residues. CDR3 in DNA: TGTGCCATCAGCCGGACAGGGGCGGATCAGCCCCAGCATTTT. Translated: CAISRTGADQPQHF.

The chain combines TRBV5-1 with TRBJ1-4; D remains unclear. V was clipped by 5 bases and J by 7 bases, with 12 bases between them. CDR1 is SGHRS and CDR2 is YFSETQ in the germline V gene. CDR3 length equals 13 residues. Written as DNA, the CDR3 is TGCGCCAGCAGAGGTGGGCCCAGTGAAAAACTGTTTTTT. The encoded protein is CASRGGPSEKLFF.